The 30 T cell receptor beta chains presented below share a single source sample, sequenced in a study of T cell clonotyping in hematopoietic cell transplantation. The table came from immunoSEQ multiplex PCR; TCRdb's copy has only in-frame clones and leaves some out. Here the sample spans under 45,000 clones, 85% to 95% being singletons. Time point defined: recipient sample about 28 days before transplant, after cytoreduction. Here the sequenced sample was peripheral blood mononuclear cells, taken before stem cell transplant. These receptors originate from a middle-aged man with chronic myeloid leukemia. Some clones in this sample may be carry-over from other donors' samples.

The V and J genes are TRBV6-5 and TRBJ2-3; TRBD2 matches 8 bases. V shed 0 bases, J shed 5 bases, and the junction held 4 bases outside the gene matches. CDR3 length: 15 amino acids. Germline V gives CDR1 MNHEY, CDR2 SVGAGI. The CDR3 reads CASSYSSGGVDTQYF. Written as DNA, the CDR3 is TGTGCCAGCAGTTACTCGTCCGGGGGGGTAGATACGCAGTATTTT.

This clone was counted once. The chain has TRBV7-9 and TRBJ2-7; tentatively, D is TRBD1 (5 bases). The CDR3 is made up of 12 amino acids. Germline V lookup: CDR1 SEHNR, CDR2 FQNEAQ (reference sequence). V was cut by 5 bases and J by 5 bases, with 10 bases left in between. In DNA form, the CDR3 reads TGTGCCAGCAGCGCCAGACAGCACGAGCAGTACTTC. Translating it yields CASSARQHEQYF.

This chain joins TRBV5-1 and TRBJ1-2, with a tentative D call TRBD1 (6 bases). This CDR3 is built from 15 residues. Germline V gene data show CDR1 as SGHRS and CDR2 as YFSETQ. V gave up 3 bases and J gave up 4 bases, with 16 bases separating them. Here the CDR3 reads CASSSSGQLVYGYTF. As DNA, the CDR3 is TGCGCCAGCAGCTCCTCCGGACAGTTGGTCTATGGCTACACCTTC.

J is TRBJ2-6 and V is TRBV29-1; possible D gene TRBD2, 5 bases. V lost 6 bases and J 2 bases, leaving 8 bases between the germline ends. Germline V lookup: CDR1 SQVTM, CDR2 ANQGSEA. The CDR3 has 13 amino acids. For the CDR3, the DNA is TGCAGCGTCGCGGAGGCTGGGGCCAACGTCCTGACTTTC. Its translation is CSVAEAGANVLTF. The full variable domain, with the rest looked up from reference TRBV29-1 and TRBJ2-6, is SAVISQKPSRDICQRGTSLTIQCQVDSQVTMMFWYRQQPGQSLTLIATANQGSEATYESGFVIDKFPISRPNLTFSTLTVSNMSPEDSSIYLCSVAEAGANVLTFGAGSRLTVL.

The chain has TRBV5-1 and TRBJ1-4; D is unresolved. Germline CDR1 and CDR2: SGHRS and YFSETQ. With 4 bases removed from V and 0 bases from J, the gap between germline ends came to 4 bases. The CDR3 has 13 residues. The CDR3 nucleotides are TGCGCCAGCAGCCTTGCAACTAATGAAAAACTGTTTTTT. The encoded protein is CASSLATNEKLFF. Filled out from reference TRBV5-1 and TRBJ1-4, the complete variable domain reads KAGVTQTPRYLIKTRGQQVTLSCSPISGHRSVSWYQQTPGQGLQFLFEYFSETQRNKGNFPGRFSGRQFSNSRSEMNVSTLELGDSALYLCASSLATNEKLFFGSGTQLSVL.

The chain links TRBV2 to TRBJ1-2; TRBD1 might be the D (6 bases). Germline loops: CDR1 SNHLY, CDR2 FYNNEI. Trimming took off 9 bases at V and 2 bases at J, with 22 bases between the two ends. The CDR3 consists of 16 residues. DNA for the CDR3: TGTGCCAGTCTTATGACAGGCTCAGGGAGGAACTATGGCTACACCTTC. Amino acid sequence: CASLMTGSGRNYGYTF.

This chain connects TRBV4-1 to TRBJ1-3; TRBD1 matches 9 bases. Germline V lookup: CDR1 MGHRA, CDR2 YSYEKL. The CDR3 extends over 17 amino acids. Trimming removed 5 bases from V and 2 bases from J; junction bases left unmatched: 10. CDR3 DNA: TGCGCCAGCAGCTCCGGGGGACAGGGCGTCACTGGAAACACCATATATTTT. Translation: CASSSGGQGVTGNTIYF.

The V gene is TRBV11-2, the J gene TRBJ1-6; no clear D. CDR1 SGHAT and CDR2 FQNNGV come from the germline V gene. Trimming removed 0 bases at V and 5 bases at J, with 5 bases between. The CDR3 runs to 14 residues. The CDR3: CASSLDHNNSPLHF. The DNA of the CDR3 is TGTGCCAGCAGCTTAGATCACAATAATTCACCCCTCCACTTT.

The chain joins TRBV9 to TRBJ2-3, with a possible D match to TRBD1 (5 bases). Looked up from germline, CDR1 is SGDLS and CDR2 is YYNGEE. Trimming left V 2 bases short and J 6 bases short, with 13 bases between. This CDR3 is 14 amino acids long. CDR3 region: CASSVGAYSDTQYF. The CDR3 DNA reads TGTGCCAGCAGCGTTGGGGCCTACTCGGATACGCAGTATTTT.

V gene TRBV7-2 combines with J gene TRBJ1-6, with unresolved D. This CDR3 is 14 amino acids long. V was pared by 2 bases and J by 10 bases, with 12 bases between. Germline V gene sequence: CDR1 SGHTA, CDR2 FQGNSA. The CDR3 nucleotides are TGTGCCAGCAGCTTACAAAACCTAGACTCACCCCTCCACTTT. Its protein product is CASSLQNLDSPLHF.

This chain uses TRBV6-1 with TRBJ2-1; no definite D call. Germline V gene lookup returns CDR1 MNHNS and CDR2 SASEGT. Trimming cost V 7 bases and J 5 bases, with 15 bases left between them. The CDR3 sequence is 14 residues long. The chain's CDR3 is CASTTPRLHNEQFF. CDR3 nucleotides: TGTGCCAGCACGACTCCCCGCCTCCACAATGAGCAGTTCTTC.

V usage is TRBV5-6 and J usage is TRBJ2-3, with TRBD2 as a possible D gene (6 bases). Germline CDR1 reads SGHDT; CDR2 reads YYEEEE. CDR3 length equals 14 residues. Trimming shortened V by 2 bases and J by 0 bases, and 7 bases separated the two germline ends. The CDR3 region is CASSLGTSTDTQYF. The CDR3 DNA reads as TGTGCCAGCAGCTTAGGGACTAGCACAGATACGCAGTATTTT.

The chain recombines TRBV6-5 with TRBJ1-1, with D unclear. The CDR3 spans 16 residues. The germline V and J ends were trimmed by 0 bases and 2 bases, with 13 bases remaining between them. Germline V gene data show CDR1 as MNHEY and CDR2 as SVGAGI. In DNA, the CDR3 is TGTGCCAGCAGTTACTCCGTGGTCTACATTAACACTGAAGCTTTCTTT. Its translation: CASSYSVVYINTEAFF.

This sequence joins TRBV25-1 and TRBJ2-3; unclear D gene. Trimming cost V 2 bases and J 1 base, with 7 bases left between them. Germline V gene data show CDR1 as MGHDK and CDR2 as SYGVNS. The CDR3 is made up of 14 amino acids. The CDR3 DNA reads as TGTGCCAGCAGTGAAGATACAGGCACAGATACGCAGTATTTT. Protein sequence: CASSEDTGTDTQYF.

This clone was detected once. V and J are TRBV28 and TRBJ1-2; 7 positions match TRBD1. The germline V gene has CDR1 MDHEN and CDR2 SYDVKM. Germline trimming cut 2 bases from V and 6 bases from J; bases unmatched to any gene: 9. This CDR3 comprises 15 residues. The CDR3 loop is CASSLRGQLPHGYTF. The CDR3 DNA reads as TGTGCCAGCAGTTTAAGGGGGCAACTACCACATGGCTACACCTTC.

This chain uses TRBV7-2 with TRBJ2-2; 8 bases are shared with TRBD1. In germline, CDR1 is SGHTA, CDR2 FQGNSA. J gave up 5 bases and V 4 bases, and 9 bases lay outside the gene matches. The CDR3 loop spans 16 amino acids. In DNA, the CDR3 is TGTGCCAGCAGCTCGGGGGCAGGGGGCTGGACCGGGGAGCTGTTTTTT. It specifies CASSSGAGGWTGELFF.

The chain employs TRBV30 and TRBJ2-7, with 7 bases identical to TRBD1. Germline lookup yields CDR1 GTSNPN and CDR2 SVGIG (reference sequence). After removal of 5 bases from V and 2 bases from J, the junction contained 6 bases not matched to a gene. The CDR3 sequence is 13 residues long. CDR3 nucleotide sequence: TGTGCCTGGTTCGGACAGGCGACCTACGAGCAGTACTTC. Translating gives CAWFGQATYEQYF.

V and J are TRBV2 and TRBJ2-7, with 11 bases that match TRBD1. There are 15 residues in the CDR3. The V and J ends lost 9 bases and 6 bases, in that order; junction bases with no gene match: 13. Germline loops: CDR1 SNHLY, CDR2 FYNNEI. The CDR3 DNA reads as TGTGCCAGAAACAGCCGGACAGGGGGCTCCGGCGAGCAGTACTTC. It codes for CARNSRTGGSGEQYF.

V gene TRBV6-5 combines with J gene TRBJ2-7; the D call may be TRBD1 or TRBD2 (5 bases each). This CDR3 contains 15 residues. The germline V gene encodes CDR1 MNHEY and CDR2 SVGAGI. V was clipped by 6 bases and J by 2 bases, with 17 bases between them. As DNA, the CDR3 is TGTGCCAGCAGCCCACCGGGACCAAACGCCTACGAGCAGTACTTC. Protein sequence: CASSPPGPNAYEQYF.

CDR3 sequence reads: CASSFRGGSGANVLTF. DNA for the CDR3: TGTGCCAGCAGCTTCCGGGGAGGCTCTGGGGCCAACGTCCTGACTTTC. The chain is built from TRBV7-3 and TRBJ2-6; D possibly corresponds to TRBD2 (6 bases). The CDR3 contains 16 residues. Trimming cost V 3 bases and J 0 bases, with 9 bases left between them. Germline CDR1 SGHTA, CDR2 FQGTGA.

The chain combines TRBV6-5 with TRBJ2-5, with D maybe TRBD2 (6 bases). The V gene's germline CDR1 is MNHEY and CDR2 SVGAGI. The CDR3 spans 15 residues. Trimming removed 0 bases at V and 7 bases at J, with 15 bases between. The CDR3 is CASSYSLTRGGTQYF. CDR3 sequence (DNA): TGTGCCAGCAGTTACTCCCTCACCCGGGGAGGGACCCAGTACTTC.

The V and J genes are TRBV6-4 and TRBJ2-3; 7 bases are a match to TRBD2. This CDR3 is 15 amino acids long. V shed 4 bases, J shed 2 bases, and the junction held 6 bases outside the gene matches. Germline-derived CDR1 and CDR2 are MRHNA and SNTAGT. CDR3 in amino acids: CASSATGGYTDTQYF. CDR3 nucleotide sequence: TGTGCCAGCAGTGCTACGGGGGGATACACAGATACGCAGTATTTT.

V is TRBV4-2 and J is TRBJ1-1, with D maybe TRBD1 (5 bases). CDR1 is LGHNA, CDR2 YNFKEQ, per germline. Trimming removed 0 bases from V and 0 bases from J, with 5 bases in between. The CDR3 has 14 residues. The CDR3 here is CASSQEQVNTEAFF. CDR3 DNA: TGTGCCAGCAGCCAAGAACAGGTGAACACTGAAGCTTTCTTT.

The chain combines TRBV4-1 with TRBJ1-2; D remains ambiguous. This CDR3 has 15 residues. Trimming removed 6 bases at V and 4 bases at J, with 18 bases between. Per the germline V gene, CDR1 is MGHRA and CDR2 is YSYEKL. CDR3 nucleotide sequence: TGCGCCAGCAGTCTAAATCCGGAGGGAACCTATGGCTACACCTTC. Translated: CASSLNPEGTYGYTF.

The V and J genes are TRBV5-6 and TRBJ2-7; 10 bases match TRBD1. The junction had 6 bases not matched to a gene; V was cut back by 4 bases and J by 5 bases. The length of the CDR3 is 14 residues. Germline loops: CDR1 SGHDT, CDR2 YYEEEE. For the CDR3, the DNA is TGTGCCAGCAGCCCCCCCGGGACAGGGGACGAGCAGTACTTC. This gives the protein CASSPPGTGDEQYF. The full variable domain, in which reference TRBV5-6 and TRBJ2-7 provide the parts outside the CDR3, is DAGVTQSPTHLIKTRGQQVTLRCSPKSGHDTVSWYQQALGQGPQFIFQYYEEEERQRGNFPDRFSGHQFPNYSSELNVNALLLGDSALYLCASSPPGTGDEQYFGPGTRLTVT.

The rearrangement joins TRBV29-1 to TRBJ1-1, with D hard to call. Trimming took 4 bases from V and 1 from J, leaving 10 bases between them. There are 13 residues in the CDR3. CDR1 SQVTM and CDR2 ANQGSEA come from the germline V gene. CDR3 sequence (DNA): TGCAGCGTTGGAGTTACAGCGAACACTGAAGCTTTCTTT. Translation gives CSVGVTANTEAFF.

This chain uses TRBV6-5 with TRBJ2-2; the D gene is possibly TRBD2 (6 bases). There are 16 residues in the CDR3. The V and J ends lost 2 bases and 7 bases respectively, with 17 bases between them. In germline, CDR1 is MNHEY, CDR2 SVGAGI. In DNA, the CDR3 is TGTGCCAGCAGTTACAGTGGAGACCAGCGGGTCGGGGAGCTGTTTTTT. Translated, it gives CASSYSGDQRVGELFF.

This sequence joins TRBV7-8 and TRBJ2-1; a weak D match, TRBD2 (5 bases). Germline V lookup: CDR1 SGHVS, CDR2 FQNEAQ. This CDR3 region has 11 residues. Trimming pared 1 base from V and 11 bases from J, leaving 6 bases between. DNA of the CDR3: TGTGCCAGCAGCTTAGGGACTCAGCAGTTCTTC. Translating it yields CASSLGTQQFF.

The rearrangement joins TRBV2 to TRBJ1-6, with 11 positions matching TRBD1. The germline CDR1 and CDR2 sequences are SNHLY and FYNNEI. Losses at the gene ends were 3 bases for V and 9 bases for J; bases not matched to a gene: 7. CDR3 length equals 16 residues. The CDR3 DNA follows: TGTGCCAGCAGTGATCCCGGACAGGGGGCTAGTTCACCCCTCCACTTT. Protein sequence: CASSDPGQGASSPLHF. Full variable domain (rest looked up from reference TRBV2 and TRBJ1-6): EPEVTQTPSHQVTQMGQEVILRCVPISNHLYFYWYRQILGQKVEFLVSFYNNEISEKSEIFDDQFSVERPDGSNFTLKIRSTKLEDSAMYFCASSDPGQGASSPLHFGNGTRLTVT.

The chain is built from TRBV27 and TRBJ2-2; D gene ambiguous. In germline, CDR1 is MNHEY, CDR2 SMNVEV (reference sequence). V lost 5 bases and J lost 7, with 8 bases in between. The CDR3 covers 12 residues. CDR3 DNA: TGTGCCAGCAGTCCCCGAGGCGGGGAGCTGTTTTTT. It yields the protein CASSPRGGELFF.